Below, 21 T cell receptor beta chains from the same sample are listed, as sequenced in a study of control samples from healthy donors and cancer patients. Clones were read by immunoSEQ multiplex PCR, and TCRdb kept only the in-frame ones, dropping some. The repertoire includes over 200,000 clones, 82% of them detected once, and 13% sits in the top ten. Sequenced: PBMCs. All receptors come from a woman aged 60-75 years with lung cancer.

The V gene is TRBV7-9, the J gene TRBJ2-1; either TRBD1 or TRBD2 may supply D (5 bases each). Trimming shortened V by 1 base and J by 12 bases, and 25 bases separated the two germline ends. CDR1 is SEHNR and CDR2 is FQNEAQ in the germline V gene (reference sequence). The CDR3 consists of 17 residues. The DNA for the CDR3 is TGTGCCAGCAGCTTAGAGTGGGGTGGTGCGCCGGGGCGTGGGCAGTTCTTC. Its translation is CASSLEWGGAPGRGQFF. The complete variable domain, with remaining parts taken from reference TRBV7-9 and TRBJ2-1, reads DTGVSQNPRHKITKRGQNVTFRCDPISEHNRLYWYRQTLGQGPEFLTYFQNEAQLEKSRLLSDRFSAERPKGSFSTLEIQRTEQGDSAMYLCASSLEWGGAPGRGQFFGPGTRLTVL.

This chain links TRBV5-6 with TRBJ2-5, with a weak D call TRBD1 (6 bases). Trimming left V 4 bases short and J 5 bases short, with 12 bases between. Germline CDR1 reads SGHDT; CDR2 reads YYEEEE. This CDR3 has 13 residues. The chain's CDR3 is CASSTGFSETQYF. The CDR3 DNA is TGTGCCAGCAGCACAGGGTTTTCTGAGACCCAGTACTTC.

This chain connects TRBV28 to TRBJ2-7; TRBD2 matches 10 bases. Germline lookup yields CDR1 MDHEN and CDR2 SYDVKM. The CDR3 spans 14 residues. V dropped 6 bases and J dropped 3; count of bases not matched to a gene: 5. CDR3 residues: CASSVSGRFYEQYF. For the CDR3, the DNA is TGTGCCAGCAGCGTTAGCGGGAGGTTCTACGAGCAGTACTTC.

This clone was detected a few times. J is TRBJ1-1 and V is TRBV15, with 7 positions matching TRBD1. Germline CDR1 reads LNHNV; CDR2 reads YYDKDF (reference sequence). This CDR3 has 14 residues. The J segment lost 2 bases and the V segment lost 5 bases, leaving 5 bases of the junction unmatched. CDR3 sequence (DNA): TGTGCCACCAGCCCGGGACAGCGAAACACTGAAGCTTTCTTT. It encodes CATSPGQRNTEAFF.

The chain combines TRBV28 with TRBJ2-7; 8 nucleotides match TRBD2. Trimming at V came to 2 bases and at J to 1 base, leaving 4 bases not matched to a gene. There are 15 residues in the CDR3. The germline CDR1 and CDR2 sequences are MDHEN and SYDVKM. CDR3 region: CASSLAGGPSYEQYF. CDR3 sequence (DNA): TGTGCCAGCAGTTTAGCGGGAGGCCCGTCCTACGAGCAGTACTTC.

CDR3: CASRRMTGNTEAFF. The CDR3 DNA sequence: TGTGCCAGCAGGCGCATGACAGGGAACACTGAAGCTTTCTTT. The rearrangement joins TRBV5-4 to TRBJ1-1; D possibly corresponds to TRBD1 (6 bases). V was pared by 5 bases and J by 1 base, with 12 bases between. The germline gives CDR1 SGHNT, CDR2 YYREEE (reference sequence). This CDR3 is 14 amino acids long.

The J gene is TRBJ1-6, the V gene TRBV25-1; D not resolved. The CDR3 sequence is 12 residues long. CDR1 is MGHDK, CDR2 SYGVNS, per germline. V gave up 0 bases and J gave up 7 bases, with 1 base separating them. The CDR3, as DNA: TGTGCCAGCAGTGAATACAATTCACCCCTCCACTTT. Translating it yields CASSEYNSPLHF.

CDR3 in DNA: TGTGCCAGTAGTCTAGGACAGGGCCGCAGGACCGGGGAGCTGTTTTTT. It is translated as CASSLGQGRRTGELFF. This rearrangement joins TRBV19 to TRBJ2-2, with 8 bases lining up with TRBD1. The V gene's germline CDR1 is LNHDA and CDR2 SQIVND (reference sequence). The CDR3 extends over 16 amino acids. J was trimmed by 5 bases and V by 5 bases; bases with no gene match: 10.

The chain recombines TRBV2 with TRBJ1-5; D gene unclear. The V end lost 2 bases, the J end lost 0 bases, and 8 bases lay between the germline ends. The CDR3 consists of 15 residues. CDR1 is SNHLY, CDR2 FYNNEI, per germline. As DNA, the CDR3 is TGTGCCAGCAGTGAACCCAGATATAGCAATCAGCCCCAGCATTTT. Its protein is CASSEPRYSNQPQHF.

The chain has TRBV5-1 and TRBJ1-1, with TRBD1 identical over 10 bases. The CDR3 contains 13 residues. V lost 7 bases to trimming and J lost 5 bases; unmatched junction nucleotides: 5. Per germline, CDR1 SGHRS and CDR2 YFSETQ. The CDR3 region has the DNA TGCGCCAGCGGGGGACAGGGGAAGACTGAAGCTTTCTTT. Translating it yields CASGGQGKTEAFF.

The chain links TRBV3-1 (or the pseudogene TRBV3-2) to TRBJ2-5, with D perhaps being TRBD1 or TRBD2 (5 bases each). Germline V gene sequence: CDR1 LGHDT, CDR2 YNNKEL (reference sequence). The V and J ends lost 6 bases and 5 bases respectively, with 19 bases between them. This CDR3 contains 15 residues. DNA for the CDR3: TGTGCCAGCAGTCCCGGGGAACGGGGCTGGGAGACCCAGTACTTC. Its protein product is CASSPGERGWETQYF.

The V call is TRBV3-1 (or the pseudogene TRBV3-2), the J call TRBJ1-2, with D hard to call. This CDR3 has 14 amino acids. Trimming shortened V by 4 bases and J by 3 bases, and 12 bases separated the two germline ends. Germline V gives CDR1 LGHDT, CDR2 YNNKEL (reference sequence). Here the CDR3 DNA reads TGTGCCAGCAGCCTCACGAAGGGATACTATGGCTACACCTTC. Residues: CASSLTKGYYGYTF.

DNA of the CDR3: TGTGCCAGCATCCCCCTAGGAGGGTTCAACACTGAAGCTTTCTTT. Residues: CASIPLGGFNTEAFF. The chain carries TRBV5-8 and TRBJ1-1, with unresolved D. Per the germline V gene, CDR1 is SGHTS and CDR2 is YDEGEE. There are 15 residues in the CDR3. Trimming pared 6 bases from V and 2 bases from J, leaving 17 bases between.

The chain combines TRBV10-1 with TRBJ2-1; maybe TRBD2 (6 bases). CDR1 and CDR2 (germline): WNHNN, SYGVQD (reference sequence). V gave up 6 bases and J gave up 7 bases, with 13 bases separating them. CDR3 length: 13 residues. The CDR3 loop is CASSRDSGNEQFF. DNA for the CDR3: TGCGCCAGCAGCCGGGACTCGGGGAATGAGCAGTTCTTC.

The chain carries TRBV30 and TRBJ1-2; perhaps TRBD1 as D (6 bases). This CDR3 contains 16 residues. CDR1 and CDR2 (germline): GTSNPN, SVGIG (reference sequence). V gave up 2 bases and J gave up 4 bases, with 20 bases separating them. CDR3 sequence reads: CAWSTFYREESYGYTF. The CDR3 nucleotides are TGTGCCTGGAGTACTTTCTACAGGGAGGAATCCTATGGCTACACCTTC.

The V call is TRBV21-1, the J call TRBJ2-5. TRBV21-1 is tagged as a pseudogene. This CDR3 has 15 amino acids. The CDR3 loop is CASSKGVRDGETQYF. The CDR3 DNA is TGTGCCAGCAGCAAAGGGGTCAGGGACGGGGAGACCCAGTACTTC.

The rearrangement links TRBV6-1 to TRBJ2-1; D unresolved. Per the germline V gene, CDR1 is MNHNS and CDR2 is SASEGT. V was clipped by 0 bases and J by 7 bases, with 7 bases between them. The CDR3 runs to 13 residues. This CDR3 is CASSEAGWNEQFF. The DNA for the CDR3 is TGTGCCAGCAGTGAAGCGGGGTGGAATGAGCAGTTCTTC.

The rearrangement joins TRBV21-1 to TRBJ1-1; the tabulated D call, TRBD1, remains unverified against the DNA. TRBV21-1 is a known pseudogene. This CDR3 region has 17 residues. The CDR3 loop is CASSGRDRRERDTEAFF. The CDR3, as DNA: TGTGCCAGCAGCGGACGGGACAGGAGGGAGAGGGACACTGAAGCTTTCTTT.

V and J are TRBV5-6 and TRBJ1-1; TRBD1 matches at 8 bases. The CDR3 has 14 amino acids. The germline gives CDR1 SGHDT, CDR2 YYEEEE. After removal of 2 bases from V and 5 bases from J, the junction contained 5 bases not matched to a gene. The CDR3 nucleotides are TGTGCCAGCAGCTTACTGACAGGGGTTACTGAAGCTTTCTTT. This sequence encodes CASSLLTGVTEAFF.

In DNA, the CDR3 is TGTGCCAGTAGTAGCGGGAGAGAGTACAATGAGCAGTTCTTC. It encodes CASSSGREYNEQFF. The gene calls are TRBV19 and TRBJ2-1; TRBD2 matches 7 bases. Per the germline V gene, CDR1 is LNHDA and CDR2 is SQIVND (reference sequence). CDR3 length: 14 residues. J gave up 4 bases and V 4 bases, and 4 bases lay outside the gene matches.

The chain employs TRBV5-1 and TRBJ2-3, with D possibly TRBD2 on 7 matching bases. CDR1 and CDR2 (germline): SGHRS, YFSETQ. V was clipped by 4 bases and J by 4 bases, with 13 bases between them. The CDR3 extends over 14 amino acids. This CDR3 is CASSLGGEADTQYF. The CDR3 nucleotides read TGCGCCAGCAGCCTAGGGGGGGAGGCAGATACGCAGTATTTT.